This TCR beta chain was observed in a study of PD-L1 blockade in urothelial cancer. Study-wide background: Per blood sample, T cells had a median of 141,255.

TCRdb's table, derived via immunoSEQ multiplex PCR, lists solely in-frame clones and lacks some. Here the sample spans under 95,000 clones, roughly 84% being singletons. Time point in this sample: pretreatment peripheral blood. Each patient gave between 1 and 8 samples of peripheral blood mononuclear cells, which were collected pretreatment and during treatment. The CDR3 contains 15 residues. The J segment lost 3 bases and the V segment lost 3 bases, leaving 5 bases of the junction unmatched. Germline CDR1 MGHRA, CDR2 YSYEKL. This sequence was found in a man aged 55 to 70 with urothelial cancer. The chain has TRBV4-1 and TRBJ2-5, with TRBD2 identical over 9 bases. This sample comprised PBMCs, obtained around atezolizumab (anti-PD-L1) treatment. The CDR3 here is CASSHAGTSKETQYF. CDR3 sequence (DNA): TGCGCCAGCAGCCACGCCGGGACTAGCAAAGAGACCCAGTACTTC.